Described below is a single TCR beta chain sequence and its context. It is likely a read error: a sequence one base away is far more abundant. From genomic DNA, two-round multiplex PCR was used to amplify TCR beta CDR3. Round one of PCR was performed, and it used primers specific to each TRBV and TRBJ gene. TCRdb ran MiXCR on the multiplex PCR reads and lists one entry per CDR3 protein. This sample carries about 22,000 distinct CDR3 sequences, roughly two fifths of them seen once, and the ten largest clones take about a fifth. This specimen belongs to a study of prognosis after radiotherapy for stage I lung cancer. This specimen was PBMCs, taken before or after stereotactic body radiation therapy (not recorded which). This receptor was obtained from a donor aged 50 or older with non-small cell lung cancer.

CDR3 region: CASSRDNQINQPQHF. In DNA form, the CDR3 reads TGTGCCAGCAGCCGAGACAACCAAATTAATCAGCCCCAGCATTTT. The V and J genes are TRBV11-2 and TRBJ1-5, with D hard to call. The CDR3 spans 15 residues. The germline CDR1 and CDR2 sequences are SGHAT and FQNNGV. V was cut by 5 bases and J by 4 bases, with 15 bases left in between.